The entry below describes one TCR beta chain. This specimen comes from a study of blood T cell repertoires in COVID-19. V dropped 3 bases and J dropped 3; count of bases not matched to a gene: 3. This CDR3 is 14 amino acids long. Germline V gives CDR1 SGHKS, CDR2 YYEKEE (reference sequence). The protocol was immunoSEQ multiplex PCR, while the TCRdb copy is restricted to in-frame clones and leaves out a portion. This table has some 29,000 clones, almost 85% appearing once. The clonotype originates from a man older than 75 with active COVID-19. The rearrangement links TRBV5-5 to TRBJ1-5; 7 bases align to TRBD1. Sequencing input: peripheral blood. In nucleotides, the CDR3 is TGTGCCAGCAGCTGGGACAGATTCAATCAGCCCCAGCATTTT. Its translation: CASSWDRFNQPQHF.